Sequencing of this T cell receptor beta chain was carried out in a study of blood T cells in healthy people across ages. With a J-beta primer mix and a sample-barcoded 5' primer, a second PCR ran about 6 to 11 cycles. Template switching added a 12-random-nucleotide identifier to every cDNA molecule. TCRdb ran MiXCR on the 5' RACE reads and lists one entry per CDR3 protein. The table shows hundreds of thousands of distinct CDR3 sequences, with more than 20% occurring only once. This clonotype came up a few times. Its antigen is currently unknown. A minimum of 5.5 micrograms of total RNA was extracted per sample. Study results and caveats: Age showed a roughly linear inverse relationship with TCR beta diversity per million T cells.

With V trimmed by 7 bases and J by 5 bases, 2 bases remained unmatched. The CDR3 is made up of 12 amino acids. Material: blood. This chain uses TRBV12-3 or TRBV12-4 with TRBJ1-2; 9 bases align to TRBD1. This clonotype was obtained from a man aged 70-80 years in good health. The CDR3 coding sequence is TGTGCCAGCACTGGACAGGGGTATGGCTACACCTTC. As protein: CASTGQGYGYTF.